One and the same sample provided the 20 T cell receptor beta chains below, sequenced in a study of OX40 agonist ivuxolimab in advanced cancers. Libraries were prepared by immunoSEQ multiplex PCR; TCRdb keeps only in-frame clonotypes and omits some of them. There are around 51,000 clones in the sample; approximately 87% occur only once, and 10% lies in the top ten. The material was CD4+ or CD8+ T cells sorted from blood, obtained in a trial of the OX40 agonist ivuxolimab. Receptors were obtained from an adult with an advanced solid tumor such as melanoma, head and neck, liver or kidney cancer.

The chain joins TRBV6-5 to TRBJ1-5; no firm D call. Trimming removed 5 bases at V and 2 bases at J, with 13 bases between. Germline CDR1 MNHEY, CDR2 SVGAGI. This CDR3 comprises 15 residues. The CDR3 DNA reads TGTGCCAGCAGTCGCGGACCGTTGGGCAATCAGCCCCAGCATTTT. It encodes CASSRGPLGNQPQHF.

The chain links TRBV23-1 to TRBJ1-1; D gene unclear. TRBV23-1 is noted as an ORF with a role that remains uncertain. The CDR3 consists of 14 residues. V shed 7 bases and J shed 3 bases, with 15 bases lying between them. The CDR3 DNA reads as TGCGCCAGCACCCCGGTAGGATACCACACTGAAGCTTTCTTT. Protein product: CASTPVGYHTEAFF.

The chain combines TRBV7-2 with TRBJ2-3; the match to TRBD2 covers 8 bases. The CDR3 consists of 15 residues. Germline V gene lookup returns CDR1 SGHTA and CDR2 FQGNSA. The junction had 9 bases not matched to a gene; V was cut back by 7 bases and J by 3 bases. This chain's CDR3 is CASNKISGETDTQYF. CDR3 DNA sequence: TGTGCCAGCAACAAGATTAGCGGGGAGACAGATACGCAGTATTTT.

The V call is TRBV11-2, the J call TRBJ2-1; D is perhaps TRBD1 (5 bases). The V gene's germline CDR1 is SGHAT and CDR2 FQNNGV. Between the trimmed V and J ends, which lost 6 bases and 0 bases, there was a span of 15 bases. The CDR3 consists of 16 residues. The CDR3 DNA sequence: TGTGCCAGCAGACCACATGGTGGGGCCTCCTACAATGAGCAGTTCTTC. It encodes CASRPHGGASYNEQFF.

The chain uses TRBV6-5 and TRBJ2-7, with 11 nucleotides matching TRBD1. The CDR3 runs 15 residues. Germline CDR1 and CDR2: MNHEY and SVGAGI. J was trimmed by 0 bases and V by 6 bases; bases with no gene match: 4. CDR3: CASRVGTGGSYEQYF. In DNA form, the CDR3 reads TGTGCCAGCAGGGTCGGGACAGGGGGCTCCTACGAGCAGTACTTC.

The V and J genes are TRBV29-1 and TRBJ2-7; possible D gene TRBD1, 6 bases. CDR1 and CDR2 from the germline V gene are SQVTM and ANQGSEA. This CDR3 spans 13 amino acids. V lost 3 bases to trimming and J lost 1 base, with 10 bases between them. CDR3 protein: CSVDGQSSYEQYF. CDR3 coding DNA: TGCAGCGTTGATGGACAGTCATCCTACGAGCAGTACTTC.

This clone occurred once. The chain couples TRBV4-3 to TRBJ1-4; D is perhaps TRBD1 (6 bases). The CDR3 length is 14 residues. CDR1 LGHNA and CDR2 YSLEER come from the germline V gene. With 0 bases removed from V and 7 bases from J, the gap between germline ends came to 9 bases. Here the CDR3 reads CASSQDRGGEKLFF. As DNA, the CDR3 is TGCGCCAGCAGCCAAGACAGGGGTGGTGAAAAACTGTTTTTT.

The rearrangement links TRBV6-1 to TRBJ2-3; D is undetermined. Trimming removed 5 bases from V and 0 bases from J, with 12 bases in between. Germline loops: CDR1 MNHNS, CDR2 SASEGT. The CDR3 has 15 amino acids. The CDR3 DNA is TGTGCCAGCAGTTTCCGACCCGACAGCACAGATACGCAGTATTTT. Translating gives CASSFRPDSTDTQYF.

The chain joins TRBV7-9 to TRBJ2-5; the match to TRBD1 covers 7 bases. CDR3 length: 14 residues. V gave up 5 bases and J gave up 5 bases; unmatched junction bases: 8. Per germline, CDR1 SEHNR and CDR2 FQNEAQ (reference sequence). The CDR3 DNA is TGTGCCAGCAGCGGCCTGACAGGGTTCGAGACCCAGTACTTC. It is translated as CASSGLTGFETQYF.

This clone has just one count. The CDR3 DNA is TGTGCCAGCAGTTACACACAGGGGGGGGAGCAGTACTTC. Translating it yields CASSYTQGGEQYF. The chain has TRBV6-5 and TRBJ2-7; D may be TRBD1 (8 bases). With 2 bases removed from V and 7 bases from J, the gap between germline ends came to 12 bases. CDR3 length: 13 amino acids. Germline V gene data show CDR1 as MNHEY and CDR2 as SVGAGI.

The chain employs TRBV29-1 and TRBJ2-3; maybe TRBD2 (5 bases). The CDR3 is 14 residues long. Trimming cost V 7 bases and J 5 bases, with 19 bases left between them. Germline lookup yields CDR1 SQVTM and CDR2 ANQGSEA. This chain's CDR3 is CSAEGVGFQDTQYF. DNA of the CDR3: TGCAGCGCCGAGGGAGTTGGTTTTCAAGATACGCAGTATTTT.

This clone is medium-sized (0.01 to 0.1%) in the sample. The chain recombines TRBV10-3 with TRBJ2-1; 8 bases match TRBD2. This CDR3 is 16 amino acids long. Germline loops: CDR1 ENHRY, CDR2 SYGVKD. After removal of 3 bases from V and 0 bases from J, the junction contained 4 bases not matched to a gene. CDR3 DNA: TGTGCCATCAGTGAAGCGAGCGGGAGCTCCTACAATGAGCAGTTCTTC. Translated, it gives CAISEASGSSYNEQFF.

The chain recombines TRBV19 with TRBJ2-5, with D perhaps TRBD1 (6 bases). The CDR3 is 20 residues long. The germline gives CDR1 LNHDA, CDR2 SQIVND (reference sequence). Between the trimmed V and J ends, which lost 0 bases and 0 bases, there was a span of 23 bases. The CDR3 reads CASSIDLTGGGLRYQETQYF. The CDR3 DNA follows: TGTGCCAGTAGTATAGATTTGACAGGTGGGGGCCTGAGGTACCAAGAGACCCAGTACTTC.

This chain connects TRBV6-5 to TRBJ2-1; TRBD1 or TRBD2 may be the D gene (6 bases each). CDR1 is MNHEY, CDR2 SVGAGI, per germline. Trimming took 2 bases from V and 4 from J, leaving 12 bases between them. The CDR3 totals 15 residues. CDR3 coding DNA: TGTGCCAGCAGTTACGAGGGGGGCCTTTACAATGAGCAGTTCTTC. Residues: CASSYEGGLYNEQFF.

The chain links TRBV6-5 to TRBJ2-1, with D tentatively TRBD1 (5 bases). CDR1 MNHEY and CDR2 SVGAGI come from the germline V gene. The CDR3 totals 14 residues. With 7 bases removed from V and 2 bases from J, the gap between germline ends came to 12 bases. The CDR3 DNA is TGTGCCAGCAACGGACAACACACCTACAATGAGCAGTTCTTC. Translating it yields CASNGQHTYNEQFF.

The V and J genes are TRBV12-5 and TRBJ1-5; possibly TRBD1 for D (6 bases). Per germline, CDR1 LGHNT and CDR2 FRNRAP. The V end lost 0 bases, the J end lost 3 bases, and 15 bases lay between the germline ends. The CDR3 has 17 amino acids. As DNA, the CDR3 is TGTGCTAGTGGTTTGGTACCGGGGGCGGATTACAATCAGCCCCAGCATTTT. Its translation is CASGLVPGADYNQPQHF.

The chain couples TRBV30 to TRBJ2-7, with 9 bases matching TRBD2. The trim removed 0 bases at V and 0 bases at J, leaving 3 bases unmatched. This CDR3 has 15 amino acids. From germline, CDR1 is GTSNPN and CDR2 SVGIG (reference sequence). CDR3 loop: CAWSVLAGRSYEQYF. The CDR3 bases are TGTGCCTGGAGTGTCCTAGCGGGACGCTCCTACGAGCAGTACTTC.

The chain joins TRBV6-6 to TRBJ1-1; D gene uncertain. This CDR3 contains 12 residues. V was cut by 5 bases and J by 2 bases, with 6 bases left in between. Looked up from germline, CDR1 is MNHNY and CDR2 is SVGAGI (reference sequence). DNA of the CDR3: TGTGCCAGCAGTCGCCCTAACACTGAAGCTTTCTTT. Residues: CASSRPNTEAFF.

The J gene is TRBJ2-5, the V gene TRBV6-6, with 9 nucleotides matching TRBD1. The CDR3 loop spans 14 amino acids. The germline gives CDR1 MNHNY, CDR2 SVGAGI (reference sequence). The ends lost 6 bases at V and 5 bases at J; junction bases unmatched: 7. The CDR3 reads CASSPTGGRETQYF. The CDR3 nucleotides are TGTGCCAGCAGCCCAACAGGGGGCCGGGAGACCCAGTACTTC.

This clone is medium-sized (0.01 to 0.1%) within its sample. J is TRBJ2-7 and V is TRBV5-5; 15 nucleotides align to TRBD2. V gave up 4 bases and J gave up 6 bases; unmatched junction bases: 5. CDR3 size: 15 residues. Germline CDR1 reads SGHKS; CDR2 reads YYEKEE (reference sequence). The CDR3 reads CASSLSGLAGGEQYF. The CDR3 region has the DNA TGTGCCAGCAGCCTATCGGGACTAGCGGGAGGCGAGCAGTACTTC.